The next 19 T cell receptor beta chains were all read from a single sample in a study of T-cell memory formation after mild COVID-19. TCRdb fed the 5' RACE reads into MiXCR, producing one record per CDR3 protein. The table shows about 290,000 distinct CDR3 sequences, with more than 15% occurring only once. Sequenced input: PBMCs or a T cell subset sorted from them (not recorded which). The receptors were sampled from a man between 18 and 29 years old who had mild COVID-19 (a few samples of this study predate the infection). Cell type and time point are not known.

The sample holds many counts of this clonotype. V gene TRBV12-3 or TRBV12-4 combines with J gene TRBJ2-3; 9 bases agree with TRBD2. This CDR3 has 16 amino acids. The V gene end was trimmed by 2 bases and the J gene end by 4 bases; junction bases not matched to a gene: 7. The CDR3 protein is CASSLPRGGAADTQYF. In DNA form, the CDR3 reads TGTGCCAGCAGTTTACCCCGCGGGGGGGCCGCAGATACGCAGTATTTT.

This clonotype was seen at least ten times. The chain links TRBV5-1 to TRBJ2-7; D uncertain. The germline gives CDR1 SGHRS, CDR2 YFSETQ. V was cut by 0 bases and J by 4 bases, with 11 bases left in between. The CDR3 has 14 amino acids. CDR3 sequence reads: CASSLEVWGYEQYV. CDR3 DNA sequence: TGCGCCAGCAGCTTGGAGGTGTGGGGTTACGAGCAGTACGTC.

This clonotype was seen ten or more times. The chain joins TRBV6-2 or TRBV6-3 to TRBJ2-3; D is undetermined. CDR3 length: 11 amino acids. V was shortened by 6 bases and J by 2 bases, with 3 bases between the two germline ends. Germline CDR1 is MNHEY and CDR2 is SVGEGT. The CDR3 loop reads CASRDTDTQYF. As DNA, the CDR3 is TGTGCCAGCAGGGACACAGATACGCAGTATTTT.

CDR3 protein: CASSQDSGHTDTQYF. The CDR3 nucleotides read TGCGCCAGCAGCCAAGATTCCGGCCACACAGATACGCAGTATTTT. The chain employs TRBV4-1 and TRBJ2-3; D is unclear. This CDR3 is built from 15 residues. Per the germline V gene, CDR1 is MGHRA and CDR2 is YSYEKL. V was trimmed by 0 bases and J by 2 bases, leaving 9 bases between them.

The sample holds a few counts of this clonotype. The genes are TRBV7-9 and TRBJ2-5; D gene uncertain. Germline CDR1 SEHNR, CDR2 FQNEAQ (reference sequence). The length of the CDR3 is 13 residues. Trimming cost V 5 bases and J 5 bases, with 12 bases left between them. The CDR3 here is CASSAVTRETQYF. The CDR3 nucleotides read TGTGCCAGCAGCGCAGTGACTCGGGAGACCCAGTACTTC.

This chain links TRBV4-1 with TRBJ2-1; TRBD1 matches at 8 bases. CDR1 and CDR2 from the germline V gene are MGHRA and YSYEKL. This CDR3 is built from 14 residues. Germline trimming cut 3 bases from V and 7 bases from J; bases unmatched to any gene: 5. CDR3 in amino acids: CASSHPGQANEQFF. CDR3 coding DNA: TGCGCCAGCAGCCACCCGGGACAGGCTAATGAGCAGTTCTTC.

As DNA, the CDR3 is TGTGCCAGCTCACCCATGGACGGGGACAATGAGCAGTTCTTC. It yields the protein CASSPMDGDNEQFF. The chain combines TRBV18 with TRBJ2-1; D possibly corresponds to TRBD2 (5 bases). V was trimmed by 3 bases and J by 5 bases, leaving 11 bases between them. CDR3 length: 14 residues. The V gene's germline CDR1 is KGHSH and CDR2 LQKENI.

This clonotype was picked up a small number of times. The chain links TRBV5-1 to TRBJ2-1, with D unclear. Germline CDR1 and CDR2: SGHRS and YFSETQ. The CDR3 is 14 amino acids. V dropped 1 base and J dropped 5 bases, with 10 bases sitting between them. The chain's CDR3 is CASSLWVGNNEQFF. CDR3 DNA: TGCGCCAGCAGCTTGTGGGTAGGGAACAATGAGCAGTTCTTC.

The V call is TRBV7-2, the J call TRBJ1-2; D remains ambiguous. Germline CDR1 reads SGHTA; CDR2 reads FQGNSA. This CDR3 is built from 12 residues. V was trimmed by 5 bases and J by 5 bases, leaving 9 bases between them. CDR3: CASSNPRYGYTF. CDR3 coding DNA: TGTGCCAGCAGCAACCCGCGGTATGGCTACACCTTC.

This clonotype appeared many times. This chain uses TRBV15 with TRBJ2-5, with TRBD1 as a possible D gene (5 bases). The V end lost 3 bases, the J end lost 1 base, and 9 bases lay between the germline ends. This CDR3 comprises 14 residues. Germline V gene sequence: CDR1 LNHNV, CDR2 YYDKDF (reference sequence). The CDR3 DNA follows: TGTGCCACCAGCAGTCGTAGGGGCCAAGAGACCCAGTACTTC. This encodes CATSSRRGQETQYF. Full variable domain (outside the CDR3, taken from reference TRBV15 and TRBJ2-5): DAMVIQNPRYQVTQFGKPVTLSCSQTLNHNVMYWYQQKSSQAPKLLFHYYDKDFNNEADTPDNFQSRRPNTSFCFLDIRSPGLGDTAMYLCATSSRRGQETQYFGPGTRLLVL.

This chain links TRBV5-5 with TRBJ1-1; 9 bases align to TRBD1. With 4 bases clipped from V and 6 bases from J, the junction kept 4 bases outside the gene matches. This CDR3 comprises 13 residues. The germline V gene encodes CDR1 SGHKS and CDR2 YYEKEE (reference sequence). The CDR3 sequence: CASSGQGMAEAFF. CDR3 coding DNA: TGTGCCAGCAGCGGACAGGGGATGGCTGAAGCTTTCTTT.

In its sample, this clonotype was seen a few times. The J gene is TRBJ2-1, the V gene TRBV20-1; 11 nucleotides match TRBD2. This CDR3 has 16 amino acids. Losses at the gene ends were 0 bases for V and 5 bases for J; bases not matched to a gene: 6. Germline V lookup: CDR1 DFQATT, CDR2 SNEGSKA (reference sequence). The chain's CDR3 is CSARDWGLADDNEQFF. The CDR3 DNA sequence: TGCAGTGCTAGAGACTGGGGACTAGCGGACGACAATGAGCAGTTCTTC.

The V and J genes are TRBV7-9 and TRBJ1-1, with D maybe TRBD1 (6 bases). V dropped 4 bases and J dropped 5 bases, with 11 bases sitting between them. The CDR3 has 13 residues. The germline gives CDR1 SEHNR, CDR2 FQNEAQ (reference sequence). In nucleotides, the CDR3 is TGTGCCAGCAGCTCGACAGGTCAAACTGAAGCTTTCTTT. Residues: CASSSTGQTEAFF.

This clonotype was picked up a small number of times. In nucleotides, the CDR3 is TGTGCCAGCAGTGAGGACAGAATCAATCAGCCCCAGCATTTT. Its translation: CASSEDRINQPQHF. The chain joins TRBV27 to TRBJ1-5, with TRBD1 as a possible D gene (6 bases). Germline values: CDR1 MNHEY, CDR2 SMNVEV (reference sequence). The CDR3 contains 14 residues. Trimming shortened V by 5 bases and J by 3 bases, and 11 bases separated the two germline ends.

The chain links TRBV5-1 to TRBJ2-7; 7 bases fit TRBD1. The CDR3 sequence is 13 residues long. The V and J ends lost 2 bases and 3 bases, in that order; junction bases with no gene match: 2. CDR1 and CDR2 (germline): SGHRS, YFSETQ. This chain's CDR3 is CASSLQGLYEQYF. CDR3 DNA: TGCGCCAGCAGCTTACAGGGGCTCTACGAGCAGTACTTC.

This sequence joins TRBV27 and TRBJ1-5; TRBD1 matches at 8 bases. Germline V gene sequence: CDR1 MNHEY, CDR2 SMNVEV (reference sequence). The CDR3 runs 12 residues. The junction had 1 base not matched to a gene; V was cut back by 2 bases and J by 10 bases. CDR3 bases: TGTGCCAGCAGTTTAGGACAGGGTCCCCAGCATTTT. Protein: CASSLGQGPQHF.

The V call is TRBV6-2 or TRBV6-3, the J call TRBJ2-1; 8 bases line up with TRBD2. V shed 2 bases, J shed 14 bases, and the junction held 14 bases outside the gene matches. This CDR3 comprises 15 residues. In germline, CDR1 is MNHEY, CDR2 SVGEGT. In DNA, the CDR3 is TGTGCCAGCAGTTACCAAGTTAGCGGGGTTCCGGGCGAGTTCTTC. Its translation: CASSYQVSGVPGEFF.

CDR3 sequence: CSAREDRRGNQPQHF. CDR3 nucleotide sequence: TGCAGTGCTAGAGAAGACAGGCGCGGCAATCAGCCCCAGCATTTT. The V call is TRBV20-1, the J call TRBJ1-5; D is possibly TRBD1 (6 bases). Trimming took 0 bases from V and 2 from J, leaving 11 bases between them. CDR1 is DFQATT and CDR2 is SNEGSKA in the germline V gene (reference sequence). The CDR3 loop spans 15 amino acids.

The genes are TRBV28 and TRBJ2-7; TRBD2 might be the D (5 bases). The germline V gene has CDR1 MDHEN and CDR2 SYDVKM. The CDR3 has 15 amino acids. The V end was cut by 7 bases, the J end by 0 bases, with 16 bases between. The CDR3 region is CASTTSRVNSYEQYF. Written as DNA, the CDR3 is TGTGCCAGCACCACCTCGAGGGTCAACTCCTACGAGCAGTACTTC.